This note documents a single T cell receptor beta chain sequence. Its matching antigen is unknown. These data are taken from a study of CD8+CD57+ T cells in acquired aplastic anemia. Overall study context: Sorted CD4+ and CD8+ cell DNA averaged around 3.5 ug.

Points from the study as a whole: A significant difference in CD8+ Simpson's diversity between patients and controls was not found. Roughly 27 shared CD8+ CDR3s appeared highly expressed within patients' immunodominant clones.

Profiles of TCR beta VDJ and CDR3 were generated from a genomic DNA template. TCRdb reprocessed the reads with MiXCR, giving one entry per CDR3 protein. The sample has fewer than 200,000 distinct CDR3 sequences, about 60% seen once. Germline V gene data show CDR1 as MGHRA and CDR2 as YSYEKL. Trimming removed 0 bases from V and 3 bases from J, with 12 bases in between. The CDR3 extends over 15 amino acids. Sequencing was performed on sorted CD4+, CD8+, or CD8+CD57+ T cells (not recorded which) from PBMCs. This rearrangement joins TRBV4-1 to TRBJ2-7; possible D gene TRBD1, 5 bases. This TCR was sampled from a human donor in good health. The CDR3 DNA sequence: TGCGCCAGCAGCCAAGATGGCACAGGCGACTACGAGCAGTACTTC. Residues: CASSQDGTGDYEQYF.